A selection of T cell receptor beta chains follows, all from one sample in a study of a mutant IDH1 vaccine in newly diagnosed glioma. Clones were read by immunoSEQ multiplex PCR, and TCRdb kept only the in-frame ones, dropping some. The sample yields tens of thousands of clones, 86% seen once. The material sequenced was PBMCs, taken from a glioma patient treated with radiotherapy, temozolomide or both. These receptors were taken from a man aged 35 to 55 with glioma. CDR3s include the opening cysteine and the closing phenylalanine or tryptophan. A D gene is named only where the DNA matches it firmly. Expanded clones are given a class, and other clones once, few, many or no size at all.

J,D,V,size,DNA,CDR3
TRBJ2-3,.,TRBV5-1,.,TGCGCCAGCAAGGAAAACACAGATACGCAGTATTTT,CASKENTDTQYF
TRBJ2-7,.,TRBV19,.,TGTGCCAGTAGTATGGAGGCTAAGCCTCCTTGGAACGAGCAGTACTTC,CASSMEAKPPWNEQYF
TRBJ2-5,TRBD2,TRBV7-2,.,TGTGCCAGCAGCTTAGCTAGCGGGAGTACAGAGACCCAGTACTTC,CASSLASGSTETQYF
TRBJ2-1,.,TRBV7-2,.,TGTGCCAGCAGCTTAAGAAGCGGGACAGTCTCCTACAATGAGCAGTTCTTC,CASSLRSGTVSYNEQFF
TRBJ1-3,.,TRBV7-2,.,TGTGCCAGCAGGGTGATGGGAGGAAACACCATATATTTT,CASRVMGGNTIYF
TRBJ2-1,.,TRBV7-2,.,TGTGCCAGCAGCTTACAGGGAGGCAATGAGCAGTTCTTC,CASSLQGGNEQFF
TRBJ2-7,.,TRBV13,.,TGTGCCAGCAGCTTAGTCTACGAGCAGTACTTC,CASSLVYEQYF
TRBJ2-3,.,TRBV7-9,.,TGTGCCAGCAGCCCTGGGCTGAGCACAGATACGCAGTATTTT,CASSPGLSTDTQYF
TRBJ1-5,.,TRBV15,.,TGTGCCACCAGCACGTTTGGGGGCATGCGGCCCCAGCATTTT,CATSTFGGMRPQHF
TRBJ1-5,TRBD1,TRBV7-6,.,TGTGCCAGCAGCTTAGCCCAGACAGGGGGGATAGGACGGTCCTGTAGCAATCAGCCCCAGCATTTT,CASSLAQTGGIGRSCSNQPQHF
TRBJ2-1,TRBD2,TRBV6-5,.,TGTGCCAGCAGACCGGGAGGGTCGGGGTATGAGCAGTTCTTC,CASRPGGSGYEQFF
TRBJ1-4,TRBD1,TRBV14,few,TGTGCCAGCAGCCTTAGGACAGGCCGGGGGGAAAAACTGTTTTTT,CASSLRTGRGEKLFF
TRBJ1-2,.,TRBV7-9,few,TGTGCCAGCAGCTTAGAGACCAGAAATGACTTC,CASSLETRNDF
TRBJ2-3,.,TRBV29-1,.,TGCAGCGTACCAAGAGGGGATTATACGCAGTATTTT,CSVPRGDYTQYF
TRBJ2-7,.,TRBV4-1,.,TGCGCCAGCAGCCAAGCGCAGGCATCCTACGAGCAGTACTTC,CASSQAQASYEQYF
TRBJ2-2,TRBD2,TRBV5-6,.,TGTGCCAGCCGACTTCTGTCAGCAGCGGGAGTCGTCGGGGAGCTGTTTTTT,CASRLLSAAGVVGELFF
TRBJ1-4,.,TRBV4-2,.,TGTGCCAGCAGCAATCCTAGCACATCGTTGGAAAAACTGTTTTTT,CASSNPSTSLEKLFF
TRBJ1-4,TRBD1,TRBV19,few,TGTGCCAGTAGTGTCGACAGGGACAAACTGTTTTTT,CASSVDRDKLFF
TRBJ2-1,TRBD1,TRBV7-2,.,TGTGCCAGCAGCCGACAGGGATCCGGTAATGAGCAGTTCTTC,CASSRQGSGNEQFF
TRBJ2-5,.,TRBV5-1,once,TGCGCCAGCAGCTTCTCGTTGGGGCGGCAAGAGACCCAGTACTTC,CASSFSLGRQETQYF
TRBJ2-5,.,TRBV18,.,TGTGCCAGCTCACCAGGGGCCGACGGGGAGACCCAGTACTTC,CASSPGADGETQYF
TRBJ2-7,TRBD2,TRBV5-1,once,TGCGCCAGCAGCTGGTCCAGCGGGGGAATTTCCTACGAGCAGTACTTC,CASSWSSGGISYEQYF
TRBJ2-5,.,TRBV6-6,.,TGTGCCAGCAGTTCTCCGACGGGCGGGCAAGAGACCCAGTACTTC,CASSSPTGGQETQYF
TRBJ2-7,.,TRBV5-1,.,TGCGCCAGCAGCTCCGAGTGGGATTCATTTTACGAGCAGTACTTC,CASSSEWDSFYEQYF
TRBJ2-7,.,TRBV6-6,.,TGTGCCAGCAGTAGAACCGGGACGGACTACGAGCAGTACTTC,CASSRTGTDYEQYF
TRBJ2-2,TRBD2,TRBV5-5,.,TGTGCCAGCAGCTTGAGCGGGGGCGGGCTGTTTTTT,CASSLSGGGLFF
TRBJ2-3,.,TRBV5-1,.,TGCGCCAGCAGCTCCGGAGAGTTGGGAGATACGCAGTATTTT,CASSSGELGDTQYF
TRBJ2-1,TRBD2,TRBV6-5,.,TGTGCCAGCAGTGGACTAGCGGGATGGAGTGAGCAGTTCTTC,CASSGLAGWSEQFF
TRBJ1-2,.,TRBV20-1,.,TGCAGTGCTAGGGACCTCTATGGCTACACCTTC,CSARDLYGYTF
TRBJ2-3,.,TRBV4-3,.,TGCGCCAGCAGCCAGGAGGGATTGGAGGATACGCAGTATTTT,CASSQEGLEDTQYF
TRBJ2-1,.,TRBV19,.,TGTGCCAGTAGTATCGGACTCTGGGAGCAGTTCTTC,CASSIGLWEQFF
TRBJ2-7,TRBD2,TRBV4-1,.,TGCGCCAGCAGATTGACTAGCGGGGGCCTATACGAGCAGTACTTC,CASRLTSGGLYEQYF